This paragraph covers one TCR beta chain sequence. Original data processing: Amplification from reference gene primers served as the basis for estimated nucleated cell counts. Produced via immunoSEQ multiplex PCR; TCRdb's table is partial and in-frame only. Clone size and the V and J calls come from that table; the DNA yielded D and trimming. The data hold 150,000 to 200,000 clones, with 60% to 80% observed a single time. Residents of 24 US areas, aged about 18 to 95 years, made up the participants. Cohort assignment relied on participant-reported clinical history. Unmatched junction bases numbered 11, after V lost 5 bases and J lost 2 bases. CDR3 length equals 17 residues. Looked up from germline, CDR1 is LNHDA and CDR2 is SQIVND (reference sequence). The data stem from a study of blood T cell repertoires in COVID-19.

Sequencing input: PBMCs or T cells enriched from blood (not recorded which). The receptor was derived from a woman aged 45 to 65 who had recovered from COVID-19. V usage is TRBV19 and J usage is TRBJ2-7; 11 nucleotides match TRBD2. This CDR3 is CASSARRSGRAPYEQYF. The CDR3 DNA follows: TGTGCCAGTAGTGCCCGGCGTAGCGGGAGGGCCCCCTACGAGCAGTACTTC.